This TCR beta chain was profiled in a study of blood T cells in healthy people across ages. In this sample, this clonotype turned up a few times. Antigen unknown. Then a second PCR, running about 7 to 11 cycles, was carried out with a sample-barcoded 5' primer and a J-beta primer mix. A single record per CDR3 protein comes from TCRdb applying MiXCR to the 5' RACE reads. The sample lists about 1.4 million distinct CDR3 sequences, 59% seen once, with 6.5% to 8.5% in the top ten. The draw of peripheral blood yielded approximately 10 milliliters from each donor. Isolation yielded PBMCs, at least 6.5 million per sample, in every case. This CDR3 spans 14 amino acids. V trimming: 6 bases; J trimming: 9 bases; junction bases outside the gene matches: 14. Per germline, CDR1 SQVTM and CDR2 ANQGSEA. Regarding the study as a whole: The recorded TCR beta diversity per million T cells decreased in a roughly linear manner with age. The percentage of naive T cells correlated strongly with TCR beta diversity.

This TCR came from a man aged 18 to 29 in good health. Sequencing used blood. The V gene is TRBV29-1, the J gene TRBJ2-1, with 7 nucleotides matching TRBD2. The CDR3 bases are TGCAGCGTCCTTAGGGAGGGTCTATTAGGTGAGCAGTTCTTC. Protein sequence: CSVLREGLLGEQFF.